Listed below are T cell receptor beta chains from one sample, sequenced in a study of breast tumors, draining lymph nodes, adjacent tissues. One entry per CDR3 protein, called by TCRdb with MiXCR from the multiplex PCR reads. The sample holds 150,000 to 200,000 distinct CDR3 sequences, around a third seen once. The sequencing sample was made of axillary lymph node tissue. The receptors were sampled from a female donor with breast cancer. Some clones in this sample may be carry-over from other donors' samples. CDR3s include the opening cysteine and the closing phenylalanine or tryptophan. D genes are given only for firm matches. Some rows mark clone size as missing; the rest say once, few, many or name a class of expanded clone.

many,11,NA,TRBJ2-3,TRBV20-1,TGCAGTGCTAGTACCACAGATACGCAGTATTTT,CSASTTDTQYF
few,12,NA,TRBJ2-3,TRBV11-1,TGTGCCAGCAGCTCTCGCACAGATACGCAGTATTTT,CASSSRTDTQYF
NA,13,NA,TRBJ1-2,TRBV7-2,TGTGTCGGCAGCTTAACGTTAGGGAAAGGCTACACCTTC,CVGSLTLGKGYTF
NA,14,NA,TRBJ2-5,TRBV5-1,TGCGCCAGCAGCTTGGAACAGGGCCCAGAGACCCAGTACTTC,CASSLEQGPETQYF
NA,14,NA,TRBJ1-1,TRBV20-1,TGCAGTGCTAGAGACTCAGCTAGGGGAAATGAAGCTTTCTTT,CSARDSARGNEAFF
many,15,NA,TRBJ1-3,TRBV7-3,TGTGCCAGCAGCTCCAACGGGGGTTATGGAAACACCATATATTTT,CASSSNGGYGNTIYF
many,12,NA,TRBJ2-5,TRBV12-3/TRBV12-4,TGTGCCAGTAAAGACAGCCAAGAGACCCAGTACTTC,CASKDSQETQYF
NA,15,NA,TRBJ2-1,TRBV20-1,TGCAGTGCTAGAACAGCCGGCATTGGGGTAGATACGCAGTTCTTC,CSARTAGIGVDTQFF
many,16,NA,TRBJ2-1,TRBV12-3/TRBV12-4,TGTGCCAGCAGCTTAGGAGCGTCTAGCTCCTACAATGAGCAGTTCTTC,CASSLGASSSYNEQFF
NA,17,NA,TRBJ1-6,TRBV29-1,TGCAGCGGAAGGGACAACCTATGTGGGGGGGGAGGTTCACCCCTCCACTTT,CSGRDNLCGGGGSPLHF
NA,15,NA,TRBJ1-1,TRBV5-6,TGTGCCAGCAGCTTGGTAGTGACGTCGAACACTGAAGCTTTCTTT,CASSLVVTSNTEAFF
NA,13,NA,TRBJ2-2,TRBV6-2/TRBV6-3,TGTGCCAGCAGTTACTCGGACGCCGGGGAGCTGTTTTTT,CASSYSDAGELFF
many,15,TRBD1,TRBJ2-5,TRBV13,TGTGCCAGCAGCTCCCCTGACAGGGTTGGAGAGACCCAGTACTTC,CASSSPDRVGETQYF
NA,14,TRBD2,TRBJ2-3,TRBV6-4,TGTGCCAGCAGTGTTCTAGCGGGGAAAGATACGCAGTATTTT,CASSVLAGKDTQYF
NA,12,NA,TRBJ1-2,TRBV14,TGTGCCAGCAGTCAACTAGCGGGAGGATACACCTTC,CASSQLAGGYTF
NA,17,TRBD2,TRBJ2-1,TRBV27,TGTGCCAGCAGTTGGACTCTAGCGGGGGATACCTACAATGAGCAGTTCTTC,CASSWTLAGDTYNEQFF
many,15,TRBD2,TRBJ2-3,TRBV2,TGTGCCAGCAGAGAACTAGCGGGAGCATCAGATACGCAGTATTTT,CASRELAGASDTQYF
many,17,NA,TRBJ1-6,TRBV5-8,TGTGCCAGCAGCTTGCGGATTGGGACCGACCATAATTCACCCCTCCACTTT,CASSLRIGTDHNSPLHF
NA,20,TRBD1,TRBJ2-5,TRBV4-1,TGCGCCAGCAGCCCTAAGGTTCTGGTCCCGGGACAGGGCAGACAAGAGACCCAGTACTTC,CASSPKVLVPGQGRQETQYF
many,14,NA,TRBJ2-5,TRBV7-6,TGTGCCAGCAGCTTAGCCGCAGGGAAGGAGACCCAGTACTTC,CASSLAAGKETQYF
many,14,TRBD1,TRBJ2-5,TRBV4-1,TGCGCCAGCAGCCAGACAGGGGCAGGGGAGACCCAGTACTTC,CASSQTGAGETQYF
NA,14,NA,TRBJ1-2,TRBV12-2,TGTGCAAGTCGCTTAGGACATCTGAACTATGGCTACACCTTC,CASRLGHLNYGYTF
NA,15,NA,TRBJ1-2,TRBV4-2,TGTGCCAGCAGCCCAGCGGGGAGGGGGAACTATGGCTACACCTTC,CASSPAGRGNYGYTF
NA,14,TRBD1,TRBJ2-3,TRBV20-1,TGCAGTGCGAGGGACAGGGTCAACTACAATGAGCAGTATTTT,CSARDRVNYNEQYF
many,13,TRBD2,TRBJ2-5,TRBV15,TGTGCCACCAGCACGCCCGGGGGGGAGACCCAGTACTTC,CATSTPGGETQYF
NA,12,TRBD1,TRBJ1-2,TRBV3-1,TGTGCCAGCAGCCTCGGGACAGAGGGCTACACCTTC,CASSLGTEGYTF
few,13,NA,TRBJ1-1,TRBV2,TGTGCCAGCAGCCTCCGGCGGAACACTGAAGCTTTCTTT,CASSLRRNTEAFF
many,16,NA,TRBJ1-5,TRBV20-1,TGCAGTGCTAGGGAAAGGACAGCTAATAGCAATCAGCCCCAGCATTTT,CSARERTANSNQPQHF
NA,13,NA,TRBJ1-1,TRBV9,TGTGCCAGCAGCGTAGTTAGGAACACTGAAGCTTTCTTT,CASSVVRNTEAFF
many,15,NA,TRBJ2-7,TRBV7-2,TGTGCCAGCAGCTTATCCTGGGTTAGCGGCTACGAGCAGTACTTC,CASSLSWVSGYEQYF
once,16,NA,TRBJ1-1,TRBV9,TGTGCCAGCAGCGTAGGGATTGGCAGCAGGAACACTGAAGCTTTCTTT,CASSVGIGSRNTEAFF
few,11,NA,TRBJ1-1,TRBV20-1,TGCAGTGTCCAGGTGAACACTGAAGCTTTCTTT,CSVQVNTEAFF
NA,14,NA,TRBJ2-1,TRBV29-1,TGCAGCGTTGTGATAGGCTACTCCTACAATGAGCGGTTCTTC,CSVVIGYSYNERFF
NA,20,TRBD2,TRBJ2-3,TRBV19,TGTGCCAGTAGTTTGACTAGCGGGAGAAGAGGGGGGCAGTACACAGATACGCAGTATTTT,CASSLTSGRRGGQYTDTQYF
many,15,NA,TRBJ1-5,TRBV7-9,TGTGCCAGCAGCTTAAGTTGGGCGGGCAATCAGCCCCAGCATTTT,CASSLSWAGNQPQHF
NA,14,TRBD1,TRBJ1-1,TRBV6-6,TGTGCCAGCAGTACGGGACAGGGTGAAACTGAAGCTTTCTTT,CASSTGQGETEAFF
NA,15,NA,TRBJ2-2,TRBV12-3/TRBV12-4,TGTGCCAGCAGTTTGTACGGGGGACGGACCGGGGAGCTGTTTTTT,CASSLYGGRTGELFF
many,14,TRBD1,TRBJ2-1,TRBV19,TGTGCCAGTAGTATAGGGGGGACAGGGAATGAGCAGTTCTTC,CASSIGGTGNEQFF
many,15,NA,TRBJ2-5,TRBV6-1,TGTGCCAGCAACCAACAGGACAGCATTTTAGGAACCCAGTACTTC,CASNQQDSILGTQYF
NA,16,TRBD1,TRBJ1-2,TRBV15,TGTGCCACCAGCAGTGCTAAGGGGGCAGGGCGCTATGGCTACACCTTC,CATSSAKGAGRYGYTF
NA,12,NA,TRBJ1-2,TRBV7-8,TGTGCCAGCAGCTTTCTCGAGTATGGCCACGCCTTC,CASSFLEYGHAF
NA,18,NA,TRBJ2-3,TRBV11-2,TGTGCCAGCACCCCAGGACGCACTGGGCGGGGTAGCACAGATACGCAGTATTTT,CASTPGRTGRGSTDTQYF
NA,21,NA,TRBJ2-2,TRBV10-2,NA,CAKKGSRGGYTFGSNTGELFF
NA,15,TRBD2,TRBJ2-5,TRBV20-1,TGCAGTGCTCCCCGGGACAGCGGGAGGGGGGAGACCCAGTACTTC,CSAPRDSGRGETQYF
NA,15,TRBD1,TRBJ1-2,TRBV24-1,TGTGTCGCCAGTGATAATACAGGGGGCGCGAATGGCTACACCTTC,CVASDNTGGANGYTF
NA,15,TRBD1,TRBJ1-6,TRBV7-9,TGTGCCAGCAGCAGGGACAGCTCCTATAATTCACCCCTCCACTTT,CASSRDSSYNSPLHF
few,14,NA,TRBJ1-2,TRBV6-2/TRBV6-3,TGTGCCAGCAGTTATGACCCCACCTGGGATGGCTACACCTTC,CASSYDPTWDGYTF
many,13,NA,TRBJ2-7,TRBV2,TGTGCCAGCCTCCTAACAGGGAATTACGAGCAGTACTTC,CASLLTGNYEQYF
few,13,NA,TRBJ1-1,TRBV6-5,TGTGCCAGCAGTATCGGTTCGGGCACTGAAGCTTTCTTT,CASSIGSGTEAFF
NA,14,TRBD1,TRBJ1-1,TRBV10-3,TGTGCCATCGATCCGGGACAGGTGAACACTGAAGCTTTCTTT,CAIDPGQVNTEAFF
many,13,NA,TRBJ2-7,TRBV5-5,TGTGCCAGCAGCTTTATAGTAGATTACGAGCAGTACTTC,CASSFIVDYEQYF
few,14,TRBD1,TRBJ1-2,TRBV6-6,TGTGCCAGCAGTCCCGGGGACAGTAACTATGGCTACACCTTC,CASSPGDSNYGYTF
few,11,NA,TRBJ1-1,TRBV29-1,TGCAGCGTTGTAGTGAACACTGAAGCTTTCTTT,CSVVVNTEAFF
many,15,NA,TRBJ1-3,TRBV9,TGTGCCAGCAGCGTATGGGGACTATCTGGAAACACCATATATTTT,CASSVWGLSGNTIYF
many,13,NA,TRBJ1-5,TRBV20-1,TGCAGTGCTGACCATGGAGTCAATCAGCCCCAGCATTTT,CSADHGVNQPQHF
NA,12,NA,TRBJ2-1,TRBV5-6,TGTGCCAGCAGCTCCGGCCACAATGAGCAGTTCTTC,CASSSGHNEQFF
many,15,TRBD1,TRBJ1-4,TRBV6-6,TGTGCCAGCAGTTTGATCGGACAGGGAGATGAAAAACTGTTTTTT,CASSLIGQGDEKLFF
many,16,NA,TRBJ2-1,TRBV2,TGTGCCAGCAGGGTCCGACAGCGAAGCTCCTACAATGAGCAGTTCTTC,CASRVRQRSSYNEQFF
once,12,NA,TRBJ1-2,TRBV7-9,TGTGCCATTCCCGGGCGAAACTATGGCTACACCTTC,CAIPGRNYGYTF